This T cell receptor beta chain comes out of a study of T-cell memory formation after mild COVID-19. The CDR3 consists of 16 residues. The V end was cut by 5 bases, the J end by 4 bases, with 20 bases between. Germline CDR1 and CDR2: DFQATT and SNEGSKA (reference sequence). This clonotype occurred many times. TCRdb reanalysed the 5' RACE reads using MiXCR and keeps one entry per CDR3 protein. The sample consists of over 350,000 distinct CDR3 sequences, around 24% of them appearing once. The sequencing input was PBMCs or a T cell subset sorted from them (not recorded which). The receptor's source is an adult woman who had mild COVID-19 (a few samples of this study predate the infection). Cell type and time point are not known. The chain is built from TRBV20-1 and TRBJ2-2; D might be TRBD1 or TRBD2, each matching 5 bases. CDR3 nucleotide sequence: TGCAGTGCTGCAAAAGGGACGGGCCCGGGCACCGGGGAGCTGTTTTTT. This gives the protein CSAAKGTGPGTGELFF.